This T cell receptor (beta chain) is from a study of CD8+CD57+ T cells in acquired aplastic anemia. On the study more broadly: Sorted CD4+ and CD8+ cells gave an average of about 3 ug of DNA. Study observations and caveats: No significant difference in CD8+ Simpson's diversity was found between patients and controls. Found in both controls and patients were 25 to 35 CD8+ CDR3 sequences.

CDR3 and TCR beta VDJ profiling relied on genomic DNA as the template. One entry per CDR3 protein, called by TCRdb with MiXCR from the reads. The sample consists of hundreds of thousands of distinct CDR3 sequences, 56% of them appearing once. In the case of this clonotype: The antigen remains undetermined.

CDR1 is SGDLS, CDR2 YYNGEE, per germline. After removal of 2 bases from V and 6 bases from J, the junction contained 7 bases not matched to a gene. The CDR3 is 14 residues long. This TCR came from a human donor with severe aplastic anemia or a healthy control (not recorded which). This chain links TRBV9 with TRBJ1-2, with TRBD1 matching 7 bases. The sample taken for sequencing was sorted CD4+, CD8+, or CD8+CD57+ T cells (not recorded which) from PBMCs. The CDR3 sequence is CASSVRGVLDGYTF. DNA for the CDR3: TGTGCCAGCAGCGTCAGGGGGGTCCTGGATGGCTACACCTTC.